This TCR beta chain was sequenced for a study of response to subunit inactivated influenza vaccine. The study's findings and limits: Researchers suggested that each seasonal influenza vaccination recruits few new T cells.

This clonotype was detected ten times or more. What it binds is not known. The V gene's germline CDR1 is MNHEY and CDR2 SVGEGT. The CDR3 runs to 15 residues. Trimming removed 6 bases at V and 2 bases at J, with 15 bases between. Each CDR3 protein is one row after TCRdb ran MiXCR on the RT-PCR reads. In the table there are 200,000 to 300,000 distinct CDR3 sequences, 10% to 15% of which are singletons. This chain uses TRBV6-2 or TRBV6-3 with TRBJ2-3; the D gene is possibly TRBD1 (5 bases). Sequencing was performed on non-naive T cells sorted from PBMCs, taken around 15 days before vaccination. This clonotype originated in a man aged 50 to 60 who received an inactivated influenza vaccine. The CDR3 DNA reads TGTGCCAGCAGCAAAACTCGACAGAACACAGATACGCAGTATTTT. This encodes CASSKTRQNTDTQYF.